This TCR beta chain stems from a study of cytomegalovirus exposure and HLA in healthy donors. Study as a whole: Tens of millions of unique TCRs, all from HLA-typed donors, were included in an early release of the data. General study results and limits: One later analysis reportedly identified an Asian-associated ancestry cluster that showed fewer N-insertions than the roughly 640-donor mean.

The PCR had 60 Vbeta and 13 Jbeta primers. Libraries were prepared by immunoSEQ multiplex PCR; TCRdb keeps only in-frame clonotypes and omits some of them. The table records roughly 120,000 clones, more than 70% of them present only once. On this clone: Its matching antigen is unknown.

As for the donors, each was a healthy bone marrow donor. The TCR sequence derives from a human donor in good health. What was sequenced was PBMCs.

The CDR3 sequence is CASSLSLGAGRPSGNTIYF. Written as DNA, the CDR3 is TGTGCCAGCAGCCTCTCACTGGGGGCAGGACGACCCTCTGGAAACACCATATATTTT. The rearrangement links TRBV11-2 to TRBJ1-3; weak D call: TRBD1 (6 bases). Germline V CDR1 and CDR2: SGHAT, FQNNGV. The CDR3 extends over 19 amino acids. The V and J ends lost 5 bases and 0 bases respectively, with 23 bases between them. Using reference TRBV11-2 and TRBJ1-3 for the parts outside the CDR3, the full variable domain is EAGVAQSPRYKIIEKRQSVAFWCNPISGHATLYWYQQILGQGPKLLIQFQNNGVVDDSQLPKDRFSAERLKGVDSTLKIQPAKLEDSAVYLCASSLSLGAGRPSGNTIYFGEGSWLTVV.